Each of the 3 T cell receptor beta chains below was sequenced from the same sample in a study of T cells after yellow fever vaccination (dated by TCRdb to the late 2010s). To prepare the library, 5' RACE was applied. The reads were generated on an Illumina HiSeq 2500. The public reads were run again by TCRdb, first through fastp at Q25 and then through MiXCR, and only productive beta chains were kept. Entries are consolidated by CDR3 protein sequence, retaining the most common genes and DNA. The sample table contains just under 600,000 distinct CDR3 sequences; only one count was recorded for roughly 12% of them. The leading ten clones occupy 11% to 15% of the sample. Explained via the paper, the treatment or condition label denotes: live attenuated yellow fever vaccine strain. The sequencing here drew on PBMCs, taken on the day of the yellow fever booster vaccination. The receptors stem from a man aged 30-40 years who received the YFV17D yellow fever vaccine.

The chain uses TRBV7-6 and TRBJ1-2; D gene ambiguous. CDR3 size: 16 residues. CDR1 SGHVS and CDR2 FNYEAQ come from the germline V gene. V was cut by 5 bases and J by 0 bases, with 16 bases left in between. CDR3 sequence (DNA): TGTGCCAGCAGCCGTTCCCGGGAGAGAGCTAACTATGGCTACACCTTC. The encoded protein is CASSRSRERANYGYTF.

At least ten counts were recorded for this clonotype. The chain has TRBV4-2 and TRBJ2-1; tentatively, D is TRBD1 (6 bases). Per germline, CDR1 LGHNA and CDR2 YNFKEQ. CDR3 length: 16 residues. Trimming removed 0 bases from V and 4 bases from J, with 13 bases in between. CDR3 coding DNA: TGTGCCAGCAGCCAAGATAGGACAGCCGAGTACAATGAGCAGTTCTTC. It specifies CASSQDRTAEYNEQFF.

V is TRBV20-1 and J is TRBJ2-7, with 8 bases matching TRBD1. The CDR3 loop spans 16 amino acids. Trimming removed 4 bases from V and 5 bases from J; junction bases left unmatched: 16. Germline lookup yields CDR1 DFQATT and CDR2 SNEGSKA (reference sequence). The CDR3 nucleotides are TGCAGTGCTAAGAGTTTTTTTGACAGGGGTCGCGACGAGCAGTACTTC. This codes for CSAKSFFDRGRDEQYF.